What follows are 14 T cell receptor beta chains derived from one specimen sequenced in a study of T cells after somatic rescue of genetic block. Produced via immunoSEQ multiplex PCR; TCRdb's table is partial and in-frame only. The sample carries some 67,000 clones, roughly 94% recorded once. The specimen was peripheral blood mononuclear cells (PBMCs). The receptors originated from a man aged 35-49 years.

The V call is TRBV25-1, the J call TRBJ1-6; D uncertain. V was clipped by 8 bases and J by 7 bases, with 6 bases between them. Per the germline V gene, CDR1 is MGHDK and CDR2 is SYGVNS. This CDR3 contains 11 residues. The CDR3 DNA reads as TGTGCCAGCGCTCAGAATTCACCCCTCCACTTT. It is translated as CASAQNSPLHF.

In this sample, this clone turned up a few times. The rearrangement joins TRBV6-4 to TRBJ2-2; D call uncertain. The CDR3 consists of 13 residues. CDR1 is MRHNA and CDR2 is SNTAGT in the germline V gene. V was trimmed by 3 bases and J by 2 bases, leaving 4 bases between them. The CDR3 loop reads CASSEANTGELFF. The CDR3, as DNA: TGTGCCAGCAGTGAAGCCAACACCGGGGAGCTGTTTTTT.

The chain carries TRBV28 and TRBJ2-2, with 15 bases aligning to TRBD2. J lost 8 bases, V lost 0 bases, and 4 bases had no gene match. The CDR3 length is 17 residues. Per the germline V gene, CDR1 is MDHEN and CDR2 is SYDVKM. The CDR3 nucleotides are TGTGCCAGCAGTTTATGGGGACTAGCGGGAGGACCGGGGGAGCTGTTTTTT. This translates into CASSLWGLAGGPGELFF. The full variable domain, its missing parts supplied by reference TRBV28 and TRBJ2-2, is DVKVTQSSRYLVKRTGEKVFLECVQDMDHENMFWYRQDPGLGLRLIYFSYDVKMKEKGDIPEGYSVSREKKERFSLILESASTNQTSMYLCASSLWGLAGGPGELFFGEGSRLTVL.

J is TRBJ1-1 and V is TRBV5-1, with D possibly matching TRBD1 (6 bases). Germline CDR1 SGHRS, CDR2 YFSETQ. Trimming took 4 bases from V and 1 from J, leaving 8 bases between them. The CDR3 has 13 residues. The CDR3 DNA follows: TGCGCCAGCAGCGTGACAGGGAACACTGAAGCTTTCTTT. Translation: CASSVTGNTEAFF.

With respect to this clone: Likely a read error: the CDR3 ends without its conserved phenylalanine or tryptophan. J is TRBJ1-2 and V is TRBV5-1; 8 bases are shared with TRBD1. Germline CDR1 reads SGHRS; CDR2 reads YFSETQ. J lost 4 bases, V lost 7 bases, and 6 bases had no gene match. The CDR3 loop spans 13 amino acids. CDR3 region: CASGQGAGYGYTL. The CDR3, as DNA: TGCGCCAGCGGTCAGGGGGCAGGCTATGGCTACACCCTC.

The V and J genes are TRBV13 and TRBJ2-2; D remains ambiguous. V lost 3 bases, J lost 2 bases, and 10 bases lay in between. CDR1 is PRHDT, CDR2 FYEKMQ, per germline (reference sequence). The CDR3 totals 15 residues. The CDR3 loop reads CASSFGRFNTGELFF. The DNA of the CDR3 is TGTGCCAGCAGCTTTGGACGGTTCAACACCGGGGAGCTGTTTTTT.

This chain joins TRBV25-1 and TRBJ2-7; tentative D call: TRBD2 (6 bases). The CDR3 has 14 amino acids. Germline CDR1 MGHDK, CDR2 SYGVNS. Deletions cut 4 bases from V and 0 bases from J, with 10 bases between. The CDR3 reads CASSGRGPSYEQYF. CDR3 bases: TGTGCCAGCAGTGGGCGGGGCCCCTCCTACGAGCAGTACTTC.

CDR3 in amino acids: CASSLAGGEDTIYF. CDR3 in DNA: TGTGCCAGCAGCTTAGCCGGGGGCGAAGACACCATATATTTT. The chain has TRBV7-9 and TRBJ1-3; tentatively, D is TRBD1 (6 bases). Trimming removed 0 bases at V and 8 bases at J, with 11 bases between. Germline V gives CDR1 SEHNR, CDR2 FQNEAQ (reference sequence). This CDR3 spans 14 amino acids.

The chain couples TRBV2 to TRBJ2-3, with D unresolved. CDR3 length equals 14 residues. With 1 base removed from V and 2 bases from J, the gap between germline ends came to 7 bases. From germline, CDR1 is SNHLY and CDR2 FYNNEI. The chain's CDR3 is CASSEGLNTDTQYF. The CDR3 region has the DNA TGTGCCAGCAGTGAAGGGCTGAACACAGATACGCAGTATTTT.

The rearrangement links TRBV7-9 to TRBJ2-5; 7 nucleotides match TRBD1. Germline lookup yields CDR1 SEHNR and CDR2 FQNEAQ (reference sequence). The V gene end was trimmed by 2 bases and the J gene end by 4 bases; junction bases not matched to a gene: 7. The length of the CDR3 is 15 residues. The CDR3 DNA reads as TGTGCCAGCAGCTTATCACGGACAGGTCTAGAGACCCAGTACTTC. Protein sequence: CASSLSRTGLETQYF.

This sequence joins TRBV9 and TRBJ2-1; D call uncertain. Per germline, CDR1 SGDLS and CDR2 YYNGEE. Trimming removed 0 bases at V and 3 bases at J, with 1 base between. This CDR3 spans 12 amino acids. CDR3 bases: TGTGCCAGCAGCGTAGACTACAATGAGCAGTTCTTC. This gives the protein CASSVDYNEQFF.

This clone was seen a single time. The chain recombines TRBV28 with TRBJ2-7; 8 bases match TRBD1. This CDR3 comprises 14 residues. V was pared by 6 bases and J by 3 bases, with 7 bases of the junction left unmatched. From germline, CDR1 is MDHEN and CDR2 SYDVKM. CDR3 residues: CASRSGQGDYEQYF. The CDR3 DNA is TGTGCCAGCAGGTCCGGACAGGGTGACTACGAGCAGTACTTC.

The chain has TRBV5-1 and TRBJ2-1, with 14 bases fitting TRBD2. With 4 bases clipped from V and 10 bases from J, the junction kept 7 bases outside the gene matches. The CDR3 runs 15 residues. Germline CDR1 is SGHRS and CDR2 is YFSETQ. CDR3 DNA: TGCGCCAGCAGCGCGGGACTAGCGGGAGATTGGGAGCAGTTCTTC. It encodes CASSAGLAGDWEQFF.

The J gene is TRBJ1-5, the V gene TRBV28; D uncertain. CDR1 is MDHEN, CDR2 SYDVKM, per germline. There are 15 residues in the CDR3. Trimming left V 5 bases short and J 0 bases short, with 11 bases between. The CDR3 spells CASSPPGNSNQPQHF. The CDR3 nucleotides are TGTGCCAGCAGTCCCCCCGGAAATAGCAATCAGCCCCAGCATTTT.